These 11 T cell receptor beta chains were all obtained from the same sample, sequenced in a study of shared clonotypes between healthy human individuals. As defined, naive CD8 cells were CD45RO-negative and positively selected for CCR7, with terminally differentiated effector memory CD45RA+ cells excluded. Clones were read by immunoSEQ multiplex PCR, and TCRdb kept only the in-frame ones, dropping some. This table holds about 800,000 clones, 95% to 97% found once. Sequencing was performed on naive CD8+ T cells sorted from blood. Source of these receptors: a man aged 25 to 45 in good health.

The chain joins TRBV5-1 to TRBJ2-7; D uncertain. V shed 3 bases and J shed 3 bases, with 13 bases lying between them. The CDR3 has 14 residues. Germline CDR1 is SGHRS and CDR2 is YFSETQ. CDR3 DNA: TGCGCCAGCAGCTCCGTCACTATCGGCTACGAGCAGTACTTC. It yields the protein CASSSVTIGYEQYF. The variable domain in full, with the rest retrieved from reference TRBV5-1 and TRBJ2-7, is KAGVTQTPRYLIKTRGQQVTLSCSPISGHRSVSWYQQTPGQGLQFLFEYFSETQRNKGNFPGRFSGRQFSNSRSEMNVSTLELGDSALYLCASSSVTIGYEQYFGPGTRLTVT.

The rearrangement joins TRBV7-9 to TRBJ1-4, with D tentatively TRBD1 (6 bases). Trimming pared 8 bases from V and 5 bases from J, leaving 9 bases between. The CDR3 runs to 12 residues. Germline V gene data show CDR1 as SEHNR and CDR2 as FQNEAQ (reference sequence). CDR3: CASRTGNEKLFF. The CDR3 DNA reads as TGTGCCAGCCGTACAGGGAATGAAAAACTGTTTTTT.

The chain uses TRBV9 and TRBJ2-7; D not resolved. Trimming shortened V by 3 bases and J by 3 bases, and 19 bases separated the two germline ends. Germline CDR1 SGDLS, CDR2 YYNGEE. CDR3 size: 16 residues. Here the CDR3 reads CASSAVLRDPLYEQYF. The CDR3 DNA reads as TGTGCCAGCAGCGCAGTTCTTCGAGACCCCCTCTACGAGCAGTACTTC.

DNA of the CDR3: TGTGCCAGCAGCTTATCACCAGGGGTGAGCACTGAAGCTTTCTTT. Amino acid sequence: CASSLSPGVSTEAFF. The chain links TRBV7-9 to TRBJ1-1, with TRBD1 as a possible D gene (6 bases). In germline, CDR1 is SEHNR, CDR2 FQNEAQ (reference sequence). Between the trimmed V and J ends, which lost 2 bases and 4 bases, there was a span of 14 bases. This CDR3 is built from 15 residues.

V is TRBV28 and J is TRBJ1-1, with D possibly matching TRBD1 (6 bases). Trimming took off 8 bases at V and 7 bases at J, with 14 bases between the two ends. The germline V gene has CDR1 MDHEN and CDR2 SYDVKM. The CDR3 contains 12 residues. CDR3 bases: TGTGCCAGCTGCCGGGACACGAATGAAGCTTTCTTT. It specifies CASCRDTNEAFF. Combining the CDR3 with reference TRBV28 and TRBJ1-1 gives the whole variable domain DVKVTQSSRYLVKRTGEKVFLECVQDMDHENMFWYRQDPGLGLRLIYFSYDVKMKEKGDIPEGYSVSREKKERFSLILESASTNQTSMYLCASCRDTNEAFFGQGTRLTVV.

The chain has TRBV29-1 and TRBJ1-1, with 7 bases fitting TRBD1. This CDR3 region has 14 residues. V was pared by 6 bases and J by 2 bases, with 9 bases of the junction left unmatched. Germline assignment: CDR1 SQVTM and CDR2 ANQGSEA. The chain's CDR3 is CSVLPTGSNTEAFF. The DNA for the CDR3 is TGCAGCGTCTTACCGACAGGGTCTAACACTGAAGCTTTCTTT.

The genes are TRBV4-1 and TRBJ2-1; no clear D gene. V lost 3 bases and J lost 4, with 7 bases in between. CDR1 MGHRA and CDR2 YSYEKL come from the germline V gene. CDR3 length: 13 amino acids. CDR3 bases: TGCGCCAGCAGCCAGGCCGAATACAATGAGCAGTTCTTC. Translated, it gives CASSQAEYNEQFF.

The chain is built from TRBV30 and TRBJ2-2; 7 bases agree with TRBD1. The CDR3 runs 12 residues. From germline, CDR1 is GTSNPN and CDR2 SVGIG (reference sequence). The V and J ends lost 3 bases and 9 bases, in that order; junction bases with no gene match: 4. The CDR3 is CAWRIQGRELFF. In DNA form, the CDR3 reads TGTGCCTGGAGAATACAGGGGCGGGAGCTGTTTTTT.

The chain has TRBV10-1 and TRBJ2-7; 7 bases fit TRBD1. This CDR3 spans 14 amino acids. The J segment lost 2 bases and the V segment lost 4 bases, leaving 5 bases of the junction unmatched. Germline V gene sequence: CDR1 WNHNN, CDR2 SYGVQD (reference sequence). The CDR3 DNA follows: TGCGCCAGCAGTGGGGACAGAGAACCCTACGAGCAGTACTTC. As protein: CASSGDREPYEQYF.

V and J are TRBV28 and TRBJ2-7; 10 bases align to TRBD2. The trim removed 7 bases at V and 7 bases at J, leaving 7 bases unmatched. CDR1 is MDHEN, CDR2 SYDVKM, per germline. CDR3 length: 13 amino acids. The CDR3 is CASKKSGRGEQYF. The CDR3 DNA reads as TGTGCCAGCAAGAAAAGCGGGAGGGGGGAGCAGTACTTC. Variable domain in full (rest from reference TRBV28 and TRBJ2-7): DVKVTQSSRYLVKRTGEKVFLECVQDMDHENMFWYRQDPGLGLRLIYFSYDVKMKEKGDIPEGYSVSREKKERFSLILESASTNQTSMYLCASKKSGRGEQYFGPGTRLTVT.

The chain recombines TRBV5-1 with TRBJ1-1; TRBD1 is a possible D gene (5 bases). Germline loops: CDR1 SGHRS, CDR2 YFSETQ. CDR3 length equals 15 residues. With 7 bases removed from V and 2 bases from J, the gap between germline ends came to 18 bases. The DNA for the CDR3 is TGCGCCAGCGCCTTGGCCGGGGGGTTAAACACTGAAGCTTTCTTT. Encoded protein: CASALAGGLNTEAFF. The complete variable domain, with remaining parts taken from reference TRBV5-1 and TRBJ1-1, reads KAGVTQTPRYLIKTRGQQVTLSCSPISGHRSVSWYQQTPGQGLQFLFEYFSETQRNKGNFPGRFSGRQFSNSRSEMNVSTLELGDSALYLCASALAGGLNTEAFFGQGTRLTVV.